This T cell receptor (beta chain) was recovered during a study of response to subunit inactivated influenza vaccine. TCRdb re-called the RT-PCR reads through MiXCR, storing one row per CDR3 protein. Of just over 300,000 distinct CDR3 sequences in the sample, less than 25% were seen once. Trimming stripped 2 bases from V and 2 bases from J, with 13 bases between. CDR3 length equals 15 residues. The germline gives CDR1 DFQATT, CDR2 SNEGSKA (reference sequence). This chain uses TRBV20-1 with TRBJ1-5; D may be TRBD1 (5 bases). The sample in question was PBMCs from blood, obtained less than 22 months after vaccination. The sequence derives from a man aged 45 to 75 who received an inactivated influenza vaccine. The CDR3 coding sequence is TGCAGTGCTAGAAGGTCCAGGGCTGGCAATCAGCCCCAGCATTTT. This translates into CSARRSRAGNQPQHF.